Presented here are 24 T cell receptor beta chains from one specimen sequenced in a study of blood T cell repertoires in COVID-19. Assay: immunoSEQ multiplex PCR; the TCRdb copy retains only in-frame clones and omits some. The sample has 150,000 or so clones; 85% to 90% are singletons. Sequenced material: peripheral blood. The receptors stem from a woman aged 55-69 years with acute or convalescent COVID-19.

The chain links TRBV4-3 to TRBJ2-1; TRBD2 might be the D (6 bases). This CDR3 comprises 13 residues. V gave up 4 bases and J gave up 6 bases, with 10 bases separating them. Germline CDR1 LGHNA, CDR2 YSLEER. The DNA for the CDR3 is TGCGCCAGCAGCCGTCGGGGGTTCAATGAGCAGTTCTTC. It translates to CASSRRGFNEQFF.

The rearrangement joins TRBV6-2 or TRBV6-3 to TRBJ1-5; maybe TRBD1 (5 bases). The V gene's germline CDR1 is MNHEY and CDR2 SVGEGT. Trimming stripped 5 bases from V and 4 bases from J, with 15 bases between. The CDR3 runs to 15 residues. The chain's CDR3 is CASSPDETDNQPQHF. CDR3 sequence (DNA): TGTGCCAGCAGTCCGGATGAGACAGATAATCAGCCCCAGCATTTT.

This sequence joins TRBV6-2 or TRBV6-3 and TRBJ2-6; D possibly corresponds to TRBD1 (5 bases). The V end was cut by 6 bases, the J end by 0 bases, with 15 bases between. Germline CDR1 reads MNHEY; CDR2 reads SVGEGT. The CDR3 has 17 amino acids. DNA for the CDR3: TGTGCCAGCAGCCTAATTGGGGCCCACTCTGGGGCCAACGTCCTGACTTTC. Encoded protein: CASSLIGAHSGANVLTF.

This clone came up once. The J gene is TRBJ1-1, the V gene TRBV10-3, with TRBD1 identical over 8 bases. This CDR3 contains 15 residues. CDR1 is ENHRY, CDR2 SYGVKD, per germline. V shed 6 bases and J 5 bases; nucleotides not matched to a gene: 11. CDR3 coding DNA: TGTGCCATCAGCTCCGGACAGGGATCGGGAACTGAAGCTTTCTTT. Protein sequence: CAISSGQGSGTEAFF.

This clone was counted once. The chain's CDR3 is CASSPAGTAGAGELFF. The CDR3 nucleotides are TGTGCCAGCTCACCGGCCGGGACTGCCGGCGCCGGGGAGCTGTTTTTT. The V gene is TRBV18, the J gene TRBJ2-2; maybe TRBD2 (6 bases). Germline V gene sequence: CDR1 KGHSH, CDR2 LQKENI. V shed 3 bases and J shed 6 bases, with 17 bases lying between them. The CDR3 totals 16 residues.

This clone was observed a few times. The chain carries TRBV4-2 and TRBJ2-1; tentatively, D is TRBD2 (6 bases). Looked up from germline, CDR1 is LGHNA and CDR2 is YNFKEQ. With 1 base removed from V and 0 bases from J, the gap between germline ends came to 7 bases. The CDR3 length is 15 residues. CDR3 DNA: TGTGCCAGCAGCCAAGTCGGGGGCTCCTACAATGAGCAGTTCTTC. It codes for CASSQVGGSYNEQFF.

This chain links TRBV19 with TRBJ1-5; D is undetermined. The V end lost 3 bases, the J end lost 4 bases, and 7 bases lay between the germline ends. Per the germline V gene, CDR1 is LNHDA and CDR2 is SQIVND (reference sequence). The CDR3 has 13 residues. The DNA for the CDR3 is TGTGCCAGTAGTATGCGGGGAAATCAGCCCCAGCATTTT. Protein: CASSMRGNQPQHF.

The rearrangement joins TRBV7-9 to TRBJ2-5, with TRBD1 matching 8 bases. J lost 4 bases, V lost 5 bases, and 6 bases had no gene match. The germline V gene has CDR1 SEHNR and CDR2 FQNEAQ (reference sequence). The CDR3 covers 14 residues. The CDR3 region is CASSLGQGAETQYF. CDR3 coding DNA: TGTGCCAGCAGCCTCGGACAGGGTGCAGAGACCCAGTACTTC.

V usage is TRBV3-1 (or the pseudogene TRBV3-2) and J usage is TRBJ2-2; D not certain. The germline V gene has CDR1 LGHDT and CDR2 YNNKEL (reference sequence). The CDR3 has 13 amino acids. Deletions cut 1 base from V and 3 bases from J, with 3 bases between. The CDR3 bases are TGTGCCAGCAGCCAAGGAGACACCGGGGAGCTGTTTTTT. This codes for CASSQGDTGELFF.

V and J are TRBV29-1 and TRBJ2-5; no clear D gene. CDR3 length: 12 amino acids. V was trimmed by 4 bases and J by 2 bases, leaving 8 bases between them. Germline CDR1 is SQVTM and CDR2 is ANQGSEA. DNA of the CDR3: TGCAGCGTTGCCCTGGAGCAAGAGACCCAGTACTTC. The encoded protein is CSVALEQETQYF.

The chain combines TRBV5-1 with TRBJ2-5, with 7 bases lining up with TRBD1. J lost 5 bases, V lost 5 bases, and 12 bases had no gene match. The germline CDR1 and CDR2 sequences are SGHRS and YFSETQ. The CDR3 consists of 15 residues. The CDR3 loop reads CASSPSTGRGETQYF. The CDR3 DNA is TGCGCCAGCAGTCCGTCGACAGGGAGAGGGGAGACCCAGTACTTC.

This chain uses TRBV11-2 with TRBJ1-5; D is unclear. The CDR3 is 15 residues long. CDR1 SGHAT and CDR2 FQNNGV come from the germline V gene. V lost 0 bases and J 5 bases, leaving 11 bases between the germline ends. CDR3 DNA: TGTGCCAGCAGCTTAGATTCGGGGATACATCAGCCCCAGCATTTT. Translating it yields CASSLDSGIHQPQHF.

This clone has only one observation. V is TRBV4-3 and J is TRBJ2-7, with TRBD2 matching over 9 bases. Germline CDR1 is LGHNA and CDR2 is YSLEER. The length of the CDR3 is 15 residues. The J segment lost 0 bases and the V segment lost 4 bases, leaving 4 bases of the junction unmatched. The DNA for the CDR3 is TGCGCCAGCAGCCCGCAGCGGGGGGTCTCCTACGAGCAGTACTTC. It translates to CASSPQRGVSYEQYF.

V and J are TRBV5-1 and TRBJ1-4, with a possible D match to TRBD1 (5 bases). The CDR3 loop spans 16 amino acids. Trimming took off 3 bases at V and 8 bases at J, with 20 bases between the two ends. Germline V gene lookup returns CDR1 SGHRS and CDR2 YFSETQ. Here the CDR3 DNA reads TGCGCCAGCAGCTCGCTGGGGGGGGAATTTAAGGAAAAACTGTTTTTT. Protein sequence: CASSSLGGEFKEKLFF.

V gene TRBV6-4 combines with J gene TRBJ1-2; 9 bases are shared with TRBD1. V gave up 5 bases and J gave up 4 bases; unmatched junction bases: 2. This CDR3 region has 13 residues. CDR1 MRHNA and CDR2 SNTAGT come from the germline V gene. CDR3: CASSQGQGYGYTF. CDR3 coding DNA: TGTGCCAGCAGTCAGGGACAGGGCTATGGCTACACCTTC.

The rearrangement joins TRBV6-5 to TRBJ1-1; the match to TRBD1 covers 10 bases. From germline, CDR1 is MNHEY and CDR2 SVGAGI. The CDR3 has 15 residues. V shed 6 bases and J 4 bases; nucleotides not matched to a gene: 8. CDR3 residues: CASRIDRGPGTEAFF. The DNA for the CDR3 is TGTGCCAGCAGGATCGACAGGGGGCCAGGCACTGAAGCTTTCTTT.

This chain connects TRBV12-3 or TRBV12-4 to TRBJ1-5; the D gene is possibly TRBD1 (5 bases). The ends were cut back, 5 bases at V and 1 base at J, with 6 bases in the middle. The CDR3 consists of 13 residues. The CDR3 bases are TGTGCCAGCAGTGGGGGGAGCAATCAGCCCCAGCATTTT. Translated, it gives CASSGGSNQPQHF.

V gene TRBV5-8 combines with J gene TRBJ1-5, with D possibly TRBD1 on 6 matching bases. The CDR3 totals 16 residues. Germline V gives CDR1 SGHTS, CDR2 YDEGEE. Between the trimmed V and J ends, which lost 3 bases and 1 base, there was a span of 14 bases. In DNA form, the CDR3 reads TGTGCCAGCAGCTCATACAGGGTGGGGAGCAATCAGCCCCAGCATTTT. Translated: CASSSYRVGSNQPQHF.

The J gene is TRBJ1-1, the V gene TRBV2, with a possible D match to TRBD1 (6 bases). Per germline, CDR1 SNHLY and CDR2 FYNNEI. Trimming removed 7 bases from V and 4 bases from J, with 19 bases in between. The CDR3 is made up of 15 amino acids. This CDR3 reads CASNDGSLQGTEAFF. For the CDR3, the DNA is TGTGCCAGCAATGATGGATCTTTACAGGGCACTGAAGCTTTCTTT.

This clone was counted between two and nine times. The chain recombines TRBV6-1 with TRBJ1-5, with D perhaps matching TRBD1 (6 bases). The CDR3 length is 15 residues. With 2 bases removed from V and 4 bases from J, the gap between germline ends came to 12 bases. Germline V gives CDR1 MNHNS, CDR2 SASEGT. The CDR3 DNA reads TGTGCCAGCAGTGAACCGACAGGCCTAAATCAGCCCCAGCATTTT. Translation gives CASSEPTGLNQPQHF.

The chain joins TRBV7-2 to TRBJ1-3; D may be TRBD1 (6 bases). The V gene's germline CDR1 is SGHTA and CDR2 FQGNSA. Trimming removed 4 bases from V and 0 bases from J, with 16 bases in between. This CDR3 comprises 17 residues. The CDR3 DNA sequence: TGTGCCAGCAGCTGGGCCGGCGGACAGAACTCTGGAAACACCATATATTTT. The encoded protein is CASSWAGGQNSGNTIYF.

This clone was seen only once. The chain carries TRBV28 and TRBJ2-1; 9 nucleotides agree with TRBD1. Germline-derived CDR1 and CDR2 are MDHEN and SYDVKM. Germline trimming cut 2 bases from V and 2 bases from J; bases unmatched to any gene: 7. CDR3 length: 17 residues. CDR3 protein: CASSLGLGQGTYNEQFF. Here the CDR3 DNA reads TGTGCCAGCAGTTTAGGGTTGGGACAGGGTACCTACAATGAGCAGTTCTTC.

The J gene is TRBJ1-2, the V gene TRBV19; possible D gene TRBD1, 6 bases. The germline V gene has CDR1 LNHDA and CDR2 SQIVND (reference sequence). The CDR3 consists of 15 residues. V lost 2 bases to trimming and J lost 6 bases, with 16 bases between them. The CDR3, as DNA: TGTGCCAGTAGTATACCAGGGGCCACAGTAGATGGCTACACCTTC. Translation gives CASSIPGATVDGYTF.

The chain combines TRBV28 with TRBJ2-2, with D unclear. Germline CDR1 and CDR2: MDHEN and SYDVKM. The CDR3 extends over 12 amino acids. Between the trimmed V and J ends, which lost 8 bases and 0 bases, there was a span of 4 bases. The CDR3 sequence is CASPTNTGELFF. The CDR3 coding sequence is TGTGCCAGCCCTACGAACACCGGGGAGCTGTTTTTT.